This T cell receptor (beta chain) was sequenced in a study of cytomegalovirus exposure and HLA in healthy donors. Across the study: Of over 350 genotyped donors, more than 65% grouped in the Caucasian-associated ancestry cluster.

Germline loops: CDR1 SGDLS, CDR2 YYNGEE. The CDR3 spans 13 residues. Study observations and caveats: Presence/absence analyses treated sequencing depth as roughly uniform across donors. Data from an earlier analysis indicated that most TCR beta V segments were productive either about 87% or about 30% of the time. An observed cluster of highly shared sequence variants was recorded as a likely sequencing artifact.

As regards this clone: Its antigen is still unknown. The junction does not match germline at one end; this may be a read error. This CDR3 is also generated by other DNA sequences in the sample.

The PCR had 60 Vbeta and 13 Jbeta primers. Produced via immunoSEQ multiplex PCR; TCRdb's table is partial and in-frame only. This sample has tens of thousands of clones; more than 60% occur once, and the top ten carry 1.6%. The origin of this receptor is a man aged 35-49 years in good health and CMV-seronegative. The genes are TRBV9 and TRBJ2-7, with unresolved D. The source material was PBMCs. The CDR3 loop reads CASSVGQDYEQYF. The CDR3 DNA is TGTGCCAGCAGTGTAGGGCAGGATTACGAGCAGTACTTC.